The 31 T cell receptor beta chains below were found in one sample sequenced in a study of CD8+ T cells in alopecia areata. cDNA prepared by RNA extraction and subsequent reverse transcription served as the template for sequencing. The method was immunoSEQ multiplex PCR; TCRdb's version includes in-frame clones alone and lacks a portion of them. The data show approximately 99,000 clones, with approximately 61% seen just once and 20% to 25% held by the top ten. The sequencing input was NKG2D-low CD8+ T cells sorted from blood. The receptors here all came from a human donor with alopecia areata.

This clone was counted a few times. V gene TRBV7-9 combines with J gene TRBJ2-1; D is possibly TRBD2 (8 bases). CDR3 size: 16 residues. Trimming stripped 6 bases from V and 8 bases from J, with 23 bases between. Germline CDR1 is SEHNR and CDR2 is FQNEAQ (reference sequence). CDR3 protein: CASRSSPGGGGDEQFF. The CDR3 DNA sequence: TGTGCCAGCAGGTCCTCGCCGGGAGGGGGCGGCGATGAGCAGTTCTTC.

This clone appeared a single time. The chain couples TRBV28 to TRBJ2-7; 9 nucleotides line up with TRBD2. There are 15 residues in the CDR3. The trim removed 6 bases at V and 2 bases at J, leaving 8 bases unmatched. Germline V CDR1 and CDR2: MDHEN, SYDVKM. CDR3 protein: CASSSGTSWAYEQYF. The CDR3 nucleotides read TGTGCCAGCAGCTCGGGGACTAGCTGGGCCTACGAGCAGTACTTC.

The rearrangement links TRBV29-1 to TRBJ1-1, with 7 bases lining up with TRBD1. V gave up 7 bases and J gave up 4 bases; unmatched junction bases: 9. This CDR3 has 13 amino acids. Germline-derived CDR1 and CDR2 are SQVTM and ANQGSEA. The CDR3 DNA is TGCAGCGGAAACGGACAGGCGACCACTGAAGCTTTCTTT. It translates to CSGNGQATTEAFF.

This clone was counted between two and nine times. The V and J genes are TRBV9 and TRBJ2-1, with TRBD2 matching 9 bases. This CDR3 region has 14 residues. Germline CDR1 reads SGDLS; CDR2 reads YYNGEE. J was trimmed by 9 bases and V by 2 bases; bases with no gene match: 6. CDR3 sequence: CASSVAGGQGEQFF. Written as DNA, the CDR3 is TGTGCCAGCAGCGTTGCGGGAGGGCAAGGTGAGCAGTTCTTC.

The chain couples TRBV10-1 to TRBJ2-5; D is undetermined. CDR1 is WNHNN and CDR2 is SYGVQD in the germline V gene (reference sequence). CDR3 size: 15 residues. V lost 2 bases and J 4 bases, leaving 14 bases between the germline ends. The CDR3 DNA reads TGCGCCAGCAGTGAGAGTCTTACGACCGCAGAGACCCAGTACTTC. This encodes CASSESLTTAETQYF.

This clone has a handful of counts. The gene calls are TRBV29-1 and TRBJ2-1; D is perhaps TRBD2 (7 bases). CDR1 is SQVTM and CDR2 is ANQGSEA in the germline V gene. Trimming removed 3 bases at V and 9 bases at J, with 21 bases between. This CDR3 has 15 residues. This chain's CDR3 is CSVDPRGALGSEQFF. CDR3 in DNA: TGCAGCGTTGATCCTCGGGGGGCGTTGGGGTCTGAGCAGTTCTTC.

This clone was observed at least ten times. Different DNA sequences within this sample yield the same CDR3. The J gene is TRBJ2-5, the V gene TRBV6-1; perhaps TRBD2 as D (5 bases). The CDR3 has 15 residues. The V and J ends lost 0 bases and 4 bases respectively, with 12 bases between them. The V gene's germline CDR1 is MNHNS and CDR2 SASEGT. The CDR3 here is CASSEAPVEGETQYF. Written as DNA, the CDR3 is TGTGCCAGCAGTGAAGCGCCAGTTGAGGGAGAGACCCAGTACTTC.

This rearrangement joins TRBV5-1 to TRBJ1-5; 7 nucleotides agree with TRBD1. Germline V gives CDR1 SGHRS, CDR2 YFSETQ. Unmatched junction bases numbered 4, after V lost 5 bases and J lost 2 bases. The CDR3 runs 14 residues. CDR3 region: CASSEGTGNQPQHF. The CDR3 coding sequence is TGCGCCAGCAGTGAAGGGACAGGCAATCAGCCCCAGCATTTT.

V gene TRBV11-2 combines with J gene TRBJ2-7; the D gene could be TRBD1 or TRBD2 (5 bases each). Trimming stripped 1 base from V and 4 bases from J, with 14 bases between. Germline CDR1 is SGHAT and CDR2 is FQNNGV. The CDR3 is made up of 15 amino acids. The CDR3 nucleotides are TGTGCCAGCAGCTTAGGAGTCGGGGCCAGATACGAGCAGTACTTC. Amino acids: CASSLGVGARYEQYF.

V gene TRBV7-3 combines with J gene TRBJ2-1, with a tentative D call TRBD1 (5 bases). CDR3 length: 13 amino acids. Trimming removed 5 bases at V and 4 bases at J, with 9 bases between. The V gene's germline CDR1 is SGHTA and CDR2 FQGTGA. Here the CDR3 DNA reads TGTGCCAGCAGCGAAGACAGTTACAATGAGCAGTTCTTC. It encodes CASSEDSYNEQFF.

There are a few counts of this clone. The chain employs TRBV28 and TRBJ2-3, with TRBD1 identical over 7 bases. Losses at the gene ends were 5 bases for V and 6 bases for J; bases not matched to a gene: 23. Germline V gene data show CDR1 as MDHEN and CDR2 as SYDVKM. CDR3 length: 19 residues. The CDR3 loop is CASSPLLGQGELWGDTQYF. The CDR3 bases are TGTGCCAGCAGTCCCCTCCTCGGGCAGGGGGAGCTGTGGGGTGATACGCAGTATTTT.

The CDR3 nucleotides are TGTGCCAGCAGTATTGCAGGCCCCTACAATGAGCAGTTCTTC. Residues: CASSIAGPYNEQFF. The chain joins TRBV27 to TRBJ2-1; D gene uncertain. Per the germline V gene, CDR1 is MNHEY and CDR2 is SMNVEV (reference sequence). The CDR3 has 14 amino acids. The V gene lost 5 bases and the J gene lost 2 bases, with 10 bases spanning the gap.

This clone came up a few times. The chain recombines TRBV7-2 with TRBJ1-5, with D unclear. CDR1 and CDR2 (germline): SGHTA, FQGNSA. The CDR3 consists of 14 residues. The V gene lost 5 bases and the J gene lost 0 bases, with 8 bases spanning the gap. Here the CDR3 reads CASSRTGSNQPQHF. The CDR3 DNA reads TGTGCCAGCAGCCGGACGGGTAGCAATCAGCCCCAGCATTTT.

V is TRBV7-2 and J is TRBJ2-7; TRBD1 matches 10 bases. The CDR3 loop spans 16 amino acids. With 5 bases clipped from V and 3 bases from J, the junction kept 10 bases outside the gene matches. The germline V gene encodes CDR1 SGHTA and CDR2 FQGNSA. The CDR3 here is CASSRPRTGGFYEQYF. The DNA for the CDR3 is TGTGCCAGCAGCCGCCCTCGGACAGGGGGATTCTACGAGCAGTACTTC.

In regard to this clone: Additional DNA sequences in this sample encode the identical CDR3. V is TRBV9 and J is TRBJ1-1; D might be TRBD1 (6 bases). Between the trimmed V and J ends, which lost 0 bases and 3 bases, there was a span of 6 bases. The germline CDR1 and CDR2 sequences are SGDLS and YYNGEE. CDR3 length: 13 residues. The CDR3 coding sequence is TGTGCCAGCAGCGTAGGGGGGCACACTGAAGCTTTCTTT. Translation: CASSVGGHTEAFF. The complete variable domain, with remaining parts taken from reference TRBV9 and TRBJ1-1, reads DSGVTQTPKHLITATGQRVTLRCSPRSGDLSVYWYQQSLDQGLQFLIQYYNGEERAKGNILERFSAQQFPDLHSELNLSSLELGDSALYFCASSVGGHTEAFFGQGTRLTVV.

V is TRBV2 and J is TRBJ2-7, with 14 bases aligning to TRBD2. The CDR3 contains 16 residues. In germline, CDR1 is SNHLY, CDR2 FYNNEI. Trimming cost V 5 bases and J 5 bases; bases outside gene matches: 8. The CDR3 here is CASSRGLAGAWNEQYF. The CDR3 DNA follows: TGTGCCAGCAGTAGGGGACTAGCGGGAGCCTGGAACGAGCAGTACTTC.

This clone was observed a handful of times. The rearrangement links TRBV5-1 to TRBJ2-1; D ambiguous. Germline loops: CDR1 SGHRS, CDR2 YFSETQ. The CDR3 length is 12 residues. V was clipped by 4 bases and J by 5 bases, with 7 bases between them. The CDR3 is CASSPANNEQFF. CDR3 DNA sequence: TGCGCCAGCAGCCCTGCCAACAATGAGCAGTTCTTC.

This chain connects TRBV28 to TRBJ2-3, with D maybe TRBD1 (6 bases). Looked up from germline, CDR1 is MDHEN and CDR2 is SYDVKM. Trimming pared 6 bases from V and 0 bases from J, leaving 13 bases between. The CDR3 is 15 residues long. CDR3 residues: CASSPTGLSTDTQYF. CDR3 in DNA: TGTGCCAGCAGCCCCACAGGGTTGAGCACAGATACGCAGTATTTT.

This chain joins TRBV2 and TRBJ1-5; D call uncertain. This CDR3 spans 12 amino acids. Looked up from germline, CDR1 is SNHLY and CDR2 is FYNNEI. Trimming stripped 6 bases from V and 4 bases from J, with 7 bases between. CDR3 nucleotides: TGTGCCAGCAGAGCTGTAAATCAGCCCCAGCATTTT. This translates into CASRAVNQPQHF. Drawing the rest from reference TRBV2 and TRBJ1-5, the complete variable domain is EPEVTQTPSHQVTQMGQEVILRCVPISNHLYFYWYRQILGQKVEFLVSFYNNEISEKSEIFDDQFSVERPDGSNFTLKIRSTKLEDSAMYFCASRAVNQPQHFGDGTRLSIL.

The rearrangement joins TRBV5-1 to TRBJ2-2, with D maybe TRBD1 (6 bases). The CDR3 loop spans 15 amino acids. With 1 base removed from V and 3 bases from J, the gap between germline ends came to 10 bases. The germline CDR1 and CDR2 sequences are SGHRS and YFSETQ. This chain's CDR3 is CASSLWSGDTGELFF. The CDR3 DNA sequence: TGCGCCAGCAGCTTGTGGTCAGGGGACACCGGGGAGCTGTTTTTT.

This chain connects TRBV5-6 to TRBJ2-1; possibly TRBD2 for D (5 bases). Looked up from germline, CDR1 is SGHDT and CDR2 is YYEEEE. V dropped 4 bases and J dropped 4 bases, with 9 bases sitting between them. The CDR3 is made up of 13 amino acids. CDR3 region: CASSEGTYNEQFF. The CDR3 DNA sequence: TGTGCCAGCAGCGAGGGTACATACAATGAGCAGTTCTTC.

By share of the sample, this clone is medium-sized (0.01 to 0.1%). The J gene is TRBJ2-1, the V gene TRBV7-3; TRBD2 matches 14 bases. This CDR3 is built from 16 residues. Per the germline V gene, CDR1 is SGHTA and CDR2 is FQGTGA. V trimming: 4 bases; J trimming: 8 bases; junction bases outside the gene matches: 7. The CDR3 bases are TGTGCCAGCAGCTCTACCGGGACTAGCGGGAGTTATGAGCAGTTCTTC. Amino acid sequence: CASSSTGTSGSYEQFF.

The chain is built from TRBV11-2 and TRBJ1-1, with D possibly matching TRBD1 (6 bases). Germline CDR1 reads SGHAT; CDR2 reads FQNNGV. The CDR3 is 13 residues long. Trimming cost V 2 bases and J 7 bases, with 11 bases left between them. CDR3 residues: CASSLTGGDEAFF. CDR3 coding DNA: TGTGCCAGCAGCTTAACCGGGGGCGATGAAGCTTTCTTT.

V and J are TRBV29-1 and TRBJ2-1, with 7 bases lining up with TRBD2. This CDR3 region has 13 residues. The germline V gene encodes CDR1 SQVTM and CDR2 ANQGSEA. J gave up 8 bases and V 4 bases, and 8 bases lay outside the gene matches. The CDR3 DNA reads TGCAGCGTTGTTTGGACTAGGGTCGATGAGCAGTTCTTC. Translation gives CSVVWTRVDEQFF.

Remarks on this clone: This same CDR3 is encoded by further DNA sequences in the sample. This rearrangement joins TRBV5-1 to TRBJ1-1; no firm D call. CDR3 length equals 11 residues. Per germline, CDR1 SGHRS and CDR2 YFSETQ. V lost 0 bases and J 8 bases, leaving 5 bases between the germline ends. The CDR3 reads CASSLGTEAFF. CDR3 sequence (DNA): TGCGCCAGCAGCTTGGGCACCGAAGCTTTCTTT.

This chain connects TRBV30 to TRBJ2-7; TRBD1 might be the D (5 bases). V was shortened by 1 base and J by 4 bases, with 8 bases between the two germline ends. The CDR3 has 12 residues. Germline V lookup: CDR1 GTSNPN, CDR2 SVGIG (reference sequence). CDR3 bases: TGTGCCTGGAGTGGACAGACTTACGAGCAGTACTTC. It translates to CAWSGQTYEQYF.

This rearrangement joins TRBV5-1 to TRBJ2-1; the match to TRBD2 covers 7 bases. After removal of 3 bases from V and 6 bases from J, the junction contained 6 bases not matched to a gene. CDR3 length: 14 amino acids. Germline CDR1 is SGHRS and CDR2 is YFSETQ. CDR3 nucleotide sequence: TGCGCCAGCAGCTCGACTAGCCCCCTCAATGAGCAGTTCTTC. Encoded protein: CASSSTSPLNEQFF.

The chain joins TRBV27 to TRBJ2-7; D is uncertain. Germline assignment: CDR1 MNHEY and CDR2 SMNVEV (reference sequence). There are 13 residues in the CDR3. Trimming removed 8 bases from V and 6 bases from J, with 17 bases in between. As DNA, the CDR3 is TGTGCCAGCTCGCCAGGAGCGTTGGTCGAGCAGTACTTC. It translates to CASSPGALVEQYF.

This chain links TRBV9 with TRBJ2-7; either TRBD1 or TRBD2 may fit D (5 bases each). The germline gives CDR1 SGDLS, CDR2 YYNGEE. The V and J ends lost 4 bases and 1 base respectively, with 12 bases between them. The CDR3 spans 14 residues. The CDR3 is CASSTGQGSYEQYF. The CDR3 DNA sequence: TGTGCCAGCAGCACGGGGCAGGGTTCCTACGAGCAGTACTTC.

This clone has a handful of counts. The rearrangement uses TRBV4-1 and TRBJ2-3; 13 nucleotides line up with TRBD2. The trim removed 4 bases at V and 3 bases at J, leaving 1 base unmatched. The CDR3 has 15 amino acids. Germline V gene data show CDR1 as MGHRA and CDR2 as YSYEKL. CDR3: CASSRTSGSTDTQYF. The CDR3 nucleotides are TGCGCCAGCAGCCGGACTAGCGGGAGTACAGATACGCAGTATTTT.

The J gene is TRBJ2-7, the V gene TRBV6-5; 9 nucleotides align to TRBD1. V shed 6 bases and J 3 bases; nucleotides not matched to a gene: 3. Germline V gene sequence: CDR1 MNHEY, CDR2 SVGAGI. The CDR3 is 13 residues long. The chain's CDR3 is CASRQTGGYEQYF. For the CDR3, the DNA is TGTGCCAGCAGACAGACAGGGGGCTACGAGCAGTACTTC.